This is a list of T cell receptor beta chains from one sample in a study of cytomegalovirus exposure and HLA in healthy donors. This table comes from immunoSEQ multiplex PCR, and its TCRdb copy is limited to in-frame clones, with some not included. Of some 190,000 clones listed, 75% to 90% are singletons. What was sequenced was PBMCs. The source is a boy aged 2 to 9 in good health and CMV-seronegative. Each CDR3 is given with its conserved first and last residue. The D gene is left open where the match is weak.

j_gene | d_gene | v_gene | CDR3aa | CDR3nt
TRBJ2-1 | TRBD2 | TRBV18 | CASSPLVEWRGNEQFF | TGTGCCAGCTCACCACTCGTGGAATGGCGGGGGAATGAGCAGTTCTTC
TRBJ2-1 | . | TRBV4-3 | CASSQDRDNEQFF | TGCGCCAGCAGCCAAGACCGGGACAATGAGCAGTTCTTC
TRBJ2-5 | TRBD2 | TRBV7-9 | CASSPPLGLDTQETQYF | TGTGCCAGCAGCCCACCACTAGGACTAGACACACAAGAGACCCAGTACTTC
TRBJ2-1 | . | TRBV19 | CASSNRGSSYNEQFF | TGTGCCAGTAGTAATCGCGGTAGCTCCTACAATGAGCAGTTCTTC
TRBJ2-1 | TRBD2 | TRBV27 | CASTHGGSSYNEQFF | TGTGCCAGCACCCACGGGGGGAGCTCCTACAATGAGCAGTTCTTC
TRBJ2-1 | TRBD1 | TRBV5-1 | CATSRDRGYNEQFF | TGCGCCACCTCCCGGGACAGGGGATACAATGAGCAGTTCTTC
TRBJ1-2 | TRBD1 | TRBV25-1 | CASSYRDRNYGYTF | TGTGCCAGCAGTTACAGGGACAGAAACTATGGCTACACCTTC
TRBJ1-2 | . | TRBV5-4 | CASSSQLQDPYGYTF | TGTGCCAGCAGCTCCCAACTACAGGATCCTTATGGCTACACCTTC
TRBJ2-3 | TRBD2 | TRBV5-1 | CASSLGRRGGTDTQYF | TGCGCCAGCAGCCTGGGTCGGCGGGGGGGCACAGATACGCAGTATTTT
TRBJ1-2 | TRBD1 | TRBV11-2 | CASSFSRDRGSGYTF | TGTGCCAGCAGCTTCAGTCGGGACAGGGGGAGCGGCTACACCTTC
TRBJ2-5 | TRBD1 | TRBV5-1 | CASSSGTGTETQYF | TGCGCCAGCAGCTCCGGGACAGGGACAGAGACCCAGTACTTC
TRBJ2-6 | TRBD1 | TRBV9 | CASSLDRAWFGANVLTF | TGTGCCAGCAGCCTCGACAGGGCCTGGTTTGGGGCCAACGTCCTGACTTTC
TRBJ2-3 | . | TRBV7-6 | CASSLGGTSTDTQYF | TGTGCCAGCAGCTTGGGCGGGACTAGCACAGATACGCAGTATTTT